One sample yielded the 18 T cell receptor beta chains listed below, sequenced in a study of shared clonotypes between healthy human individuals. This table comes from immunoSEQ multiplex PCR, and its TCRdb copy is limited to in-frame clones, with some not included. Among some 630,000 clones listed, 95% to 96% were seen once. CD45RO-negative CD8 cells positively selected for CCR7 made up the naive population, which excluded terminally differentiated effector memory CD45RA+ cells. The sample consisted of naive CD8+ T cells sorted from blood. Receptors were obtained from a woman aged 25 to 45 in good health.

This chain uses TRBV13 with TRBJ2-7; 12 bases fit TRBD1. The CDR3 contains 16 residues. Germline assignment: CDR1 PRHDT and CDR2 FYEKMQ (reference sequence). V shed 6 bases, J shed 4 bases, and the junction held 10 bases outside the gene matches. CDR3 sequence reads: CASSLPGQGASYEQYF. The CDR3 DNA is TGTGCCAGCAGTTTACCGGGACAGGGGGCCTCTTACGAGCAGTACTTC. Drawing the rest from reference TRBV13 and TRBJ2-7, the complete variable domain is AAGVIQSPRHLIKEKRETATLKCYPIPRHDTVYWYQQGPGQDPQFLISFYEKMQSDKGSIPDRFSAQQFSDYHSELNMSSLELGDSALYFCASSLPGQGASYEQYFGPGTRLTVT.

In its sample, this clone was seen once. The chain uses TRBV7-9 and TRBJ2-1, with D perhaps TRBD1 or TRBD2 (5 bases each). Germline loops: CDR1 SEHNR, CDR2 FQNEAQ (reference sequence). Trimming removed 8 bases at V and 10 bases at J, with 21 bases between. This CDR3 comprises 14 residues. The CDR3 protein is CASGLSGPPGEQFF. CDR3 bases: TGTGCCAGCGGGCTGTCGGGGCCCCCCGGGGAGCAGTTCTTC.

The chain recombines TRBV6-5 with TRBJ2-7, with 10 positions matching TRBD2. V shed 8 bases, J shed 3 bases, and the junction held 1 base outside the gene matches. The CDR3 has 12 amino acids. The germline CDR1 and CDR2 sequences are MNHEY and SVGAGI. CDR3 sequence: CASGTSVYEQYF. CDR3 bases: TGTGCCAGCGGGACTAGCGTCTACGAGCAGTACTTC.

The chain employs TRBV2 and TRBJ2-1; tentatively, D is TRBD1 (5 bases). The CDR3 spans 14 residues. CDR1 is SNHLY and CDR2 is FYNNEI in the germline V gene. Trimming took 4 bases from V and 8 from J, leaving 15 bases between them. The CDR3 loop reads CASSVQQGFDEQFF. CDR3 sequence (DNA): TGTGCCAGCAGTGTTCAGCAGGGATTTGATGAGCAGTTCTTC.

The chain carries TRBV5-4 and TRBJ2-5; possibly TRBD2 for D (5 bases). Per germline, CDR1 SGHNT and CDR2 YYREEE (reference sequence). The CDR3 is 16 residues long. V shed 3 bases and J shed 3 bases, with 18 bases lying between them. The CDR3 sequence: CASSWRGGRAEETQYF. The CDR3 bases are TGTGCCAGCAGCTGGCGAGGTGGACGAGCGGAAGAGACCCAGTACTTC.

This sequence joins TRBV18 and TRBJ2-7, with 10 bases lining up with TRBD2. The trim removed 1 base at V and 5 bases at J, leaving 11 bases unmatched. This CDR3 is built from 17 residues. Germline V gives CDR1 KGHSH, CDR2 LQKENI. The CDR3 here is CASSPRVSGREGHEQYF. Written as DNA, the CDR3 is TGTGCCAGCTCACCACGGGTCAGCGGGAGGGAAGGTCACGAGCAGTACTTC.

The genes are TRBV4-1 and TRBJ2-2; 7 positions match TRBD1. Trimming at V came to 4 bases and at J to 4 bases, leaving 6 bases not matched to a gene. Germline CDR1 MGHRA, CDR2 YSYEKL. The CDR3 covers 15 residues. The CDR3 DNA is TGCGCCAGCAGCCCCGGGACAGTGGGCACCGGGGAGCTGTTTTTT. The encoded protein is CASSPGTVGTGELFF.

A note on this clone: The same CDR3 is also encoded by other DNA sequences in this sample. V is TRBV2 and J is TRBJ1-5, with D hard to call. Trimming took 6 bases from V and 4 from J, leaving 10 bases between them. The CDR3 is 13 residues long. Germline V gene lookup returns CDR1 SNHLY and CDR2 FYNNEI. CDR3 bases: TGTGCCAGCAGGCCCGGGAATAATCAGCCCCAGCATTTT. It translates to CASRPGNNQPQHF.

In its sample, this clone was seen once. The V gene is TRBV11-2, the J gene TRBJ2-7; 10 positions match TRBD1. Germline loops: CDR1 SGHAT, CDR2 FQNNGV. J was trimmed by 3 bases and V by 1 base; bases with no gene match: 6. This CDR3 region has 16 residues. CDR3 in DNA: TGTGCCAGCAGCTTAGGTCCCGGACAGGGGGGCTACGAGCAGTACTTC. It codes for CASSLGPGQGGYEQYF.

The gene calls are TRBV28 and TRBJ1-3; 9 bases match TRBD1. CDR3 length: 16 amino acids. The germline CDR1 and CDR2 sequences are MDHEN and SYDVKM. The V gene end was trimmed by 4 bases and the J gene end by 4 bases; junction bases not matched to a gene: 8. The CDR3 sequence: CASSYLGQGRGNTIYF. The CDR3 nucleotides are TGTGCCAGCAGTTACCTAGGACAGGGGCGAGGAAACACCATATATTTT.

J is TRBJ2-7 and V is TRBV2, with D maybe TRBD1 (6 bases). The CDR3 spans 12 residues. Looked up from germline, CDR1 is SNHLY and CDR2 is FYNNEI. V was shortened by 7 bases and J by 12 bases, with 19 bases between the two germline ends. The CDR3 sequence is CASTQEGDRRYF. The DNA of the CDR3 is TGTGCCAGCACCCAAGAGGGGGATCGGAGGTACTTC.

The J gene is TRBJ2-1, the V gene TRBV28; D is ambiguous. V was cut by 5 bases and J by 8 bases, with 13 bases left in between. The CDR3 sequence is 13 residues long. CDR1 is MDHEN and CDR2 is SYDVKM in the germline V gene. The CDR3 here is CASSLGIIDEQFF. Here the CDR3 DNA reads TGTGCCAGCAGTCTAGGTATAATCGATGAGCAGTTCTTC.

The rearrangement links TRBV7-7 to TRBJ2-3; no clear D gene. Germline loops: CDR1 SSHAT, CDR2 FNYEAQ (reference sequence). Trimming cost V 5 bases and J 4 bases, with 13 bases left between them. There are 14 residues in the CDR3. In DNA, the CDR3 is TGTGCCAGCAGCCCAGGATCGGGCCCAGATACGCAGTATTTT. It encodes CASSPGSGPDTQYF.

The chain has TRBV10-2 and TRBJ2-3, with D possibly matching TRBD2 (6 bases). CDR1 is WSHSY and CDR2 is SAAADI in the germline V gene. V was cut by 0 bases and J by 4 bases, with 17 bases left in between. CDR3 length: 17 amino acids. In DNA form, the CDR3 reads TGCGCCAGCAGTGAGTCAGGGGATGCTTGGGGGGCAGATACGCAGTATTTT. It specifies CASSESGDAWGADTQYF.

This chain connects TRBV11-3 to TRBJ2-7; D possibly corresponds to TRBD2 (6 bases). V lost 5 bases and J 5 bases, leaving 13 bases between the germline ends. This CDR3 region has 13 residues. Germline loops: CDR1 SGHNT, CDR2 YENEEA. This chain's CDR3 is CASSQRAGHEQYF. In DNA form, the CDR3 reads TGTGCCAGCAGCCAGCGGGCCGGCCACGAGCAGTACTTC.

The chain carries TRBV4-1 and TRBJ2-2; 8 nucleotides align to TRBD1. V lost 7 bases, J lost 5 bases, and 0 bases stayed unmatched. This CDR3 is built from 12 residues. Germline-derived CDR1 and CDR2 are MGHRA and YSYEKL. The CDR3 DNA is TGCGCCAGCAACAGGGGGACCGGGGAGCTGTTTTTT. Residues: CASNRGTGELFF.

This sequence joins TRBV5-8 and TRBJ1-3; D possibly corresponds to TRBD1 (5 bases). This CDR3 contains 17 residues. Germline V gene lookup returns CDR1 SGHTS and CDR2 YDEGEE. Trimming removed 0 bases at V and 9 bases at J, with 22 bases between. Here the CDR3 DNA reads TGTGCCAGCAGCTTGGGGATCGGCTGGTCGACGAGGGGCACCATATATTTT. It encodes CASSLGIGWSTRGTIYF.

The chain uses TRBV9 and TRBJ1-1; D perhaps matches TRBD1 (5 bases). Germline CDR1 and CDR2: SGDLS and YYNGEE. Trimming pared 0 bases from V and 7 bases from J, leaving 13 bases between. The length of the CDR3 is 14 residues. CDR3 nucleotide sequence: TGTGCCAGCAGCGTAGGGGGAGGGGCGAATGAAGCTTTCTTT. Amino acid sequence: CASSVGGGANEAFF.